These 21 T cell receptor beta chains originate from one sample sequenced in a study of T cell responses to AZD1222 COVID-19 vaccine (dated by TCRdb to the early 2020s). Library prep was done by the immunoSEQ multiplex PCR assay. This immuneACCESS table, as held by TCRdb, lists in-frame sequences with V and J called but not all clones. Of the missing ones, under half trace to an unresolved V gene in checked studies; the others have no known cause. The sample table records over 95,000 clones; roughly 91% of these occur just once. The ten largest clones add up to 7.5% of the sample. The sample's time point, from its label and the paper: baseline before first vaccination. The sequenced sample was peripheral blood, obtained on day 0 of AZD1222 vaccination. The receptors were sampled from an adult in good health.

In DNA, the CDR3 is TGTGCCAGCAGCAGGACCAGGGGTGGAAGTCAGCCCCAGCATTTT. Its translation is CASSRTRGGSQPQHF. The chain joins TRBV5-5 to TRBJ1-5; D may be TRBD1 (6 bases). Trimming left V 4 bases short and J 6 bases short, with 17 bases between. This CDR3 spans 15 amino acids. CDR1 is SGHKS and CDR2 is YYEKEE in the germline V gene (reference sequence).

The genes are TRBV7-9 and TRBJ1-6; no clear D gene. Trimming removed 1 base from V and 7 bases from J, with 5 bases in between. Germline values: CDR1 SEHNR, CDR2 FQNEAQ (reference sequence). The CDR3 runs to 13 residues. This CDR3 is CASSLVGNSPLHF. The CDR3 coding sequence is TGTGCCAGCAGCTTAGTGGGGAATTCACCCCTCCACTTT.

The rearrangement joins TRBV9 to TRBJ1-4; a possible D gene is TRBD1 (5 bases). The CDR3 is 14 residues long. CDR1 is SGDLS, CDR2 YYNGEE, per germline. V was trimmed by 0 bases and J by 10 bases, leaving 13 bases between them. The CDR3 DNA sequence: TGTGCCAGCAGCGTAGGCAGGGAGGAGGGAAAACTGTTTTTT. It translates to CASSVGREEGKLFF. Looking up the rest from reference TRBV9 and TRBJ1-4 gives the full variable domain: DSGVTQTPKHLITATGQRVTLRCSPRSGDLSVYWYQQSLDQGLQFLIQYYNGEERAKGNILERFSAQQFPDLHSELNLSSLELGDSALYFCASSVGREEGKLFFGSGTQLSVL.

The chain's CDR3 is CASSPWTAQETQYF. CDR3 DNA: TGTGCCAGCAGCCCTTGGACAGCCCAAGAGACCCAGTACTTC. The chain joins TRBV5-4 to TRBJ2-5, with TRBD1 as a possible D gene (6 bases). This CDR3 spans 14 amino acids. Trimming pared 4 bases from V and 1 base from J, leaving 11 bases between. Germline V gene sequence: CDR1 SGHNT, CDR2 YYREEE (reference sequence).

The chain employs TRBV4-1 and TRBJ1-2; D not certain. The V gene's germline CDR1 is MGHRA and CDR2 YSYEKL. The CDR3 runs to 15 residues. Trimming left V 1 base short and J 7 bases short, with 16 bases between. The CDR3 DNA sequence: TGCGCCAGCAGCCAAGTAGTGGTCACAGCCTTTGGCTACACCTTC. It is translated as CASSQVVVTAFGYTF.

The rearrangement joins TRBV5-4 to TRBJ1-4; no reliable D call. CDR3 size: 11 residues. V lost 3 bases to trimming and J lost 10 bases, with 7 bases between them. The V gene's germline CDR1 is SGHNT and CDR2 YYREEE (reference sequence). CDR3 sequence: CASSWEGKLFF. As DNA, the CDR3 is TGTGCCAGCAGCTGGGAGGGAAAACTGTTTTTT.

V gene TRBV9 combines with J gene TRBJ2-2; TRBD2 aligns across 8 bases. In germline, CDR1 is SGDLS, CDR2 YYNGEE. This CDR3 region has 18 residues. Germline trimming cut 3 bases from V and 0 bases from J; bases unmatched to any gene: 10. This CDR3 is CASSERARGAANTGELFF. The CDR3 DNA reads TGTGCCAGCAGCGAGAGGGCGCGGGGGGCCGCGAACACCGGGGAGCTGTTTTTT.

This chain links TRBV7-9 with TRBJ1-1; 10 nucleotides line up with TRBD1. The CDR3 is 16 residues long. Losses at the gene ends were 2 bases for V and 2 bases for J; bases not matched to a gene: 5. Germline CDR1 is SEHNR and CDR2 is FQNEAQ (reference sequence). The CDR3 nucleotides are TGTGCCAGCAGCTTAACGGGACAGGGGTTTAACACTGAAGCTTTCTTT. Its translation is CASSLTGQGFNTEAFF.

In regard to this clone: Other DNA sequences within the sample encode an identical CDR3. V and J are TRBV19 and TRBJ1-1; maybe TRBD1 (5 bases). This CDR3 is 13 amino acids long. From germline, CDR1 is LNHDA and CDR2 SQIVND (reference sequence). V was shortened by 2 bases and J by 4 bases, with 8 bases between the two germline ends. CDR3 sequence: CASSIRGGTEAFF. The CDR3 DNA follows: TGTGCCAGTAGTATACGGGGGGGCACTGAAGCTTTCTTT.

The gene calls are TRBV2 and TRBJ2-1; TRBD2 agrees at 8 bases. The junction had 7 bases not matched to a gene; V was cut back by 4 bases and J by 2 bases. The CDR3 is 16 residues long. The germline V gene encodes CDR1 SNHLY and CDR2 FYNNEI. The CDR3 region is CASSGGVAGPYNEQFF. The CDR3 DNA follows: TGTGCCAGCAGTGGGGGAGTAGCGGGGCCCTACAATGAGCAGTTCTTC.

The genes are TRBV7-9 and TRBJ1-5, with D possibly being TRBD1 (5 bases). Germline CDR1 and CDR2: SEHNR and FQNEAQ (reference sequence). The V end was cut by 6 bases, the J end by 8 bases, with 20 bases between. The CDR3 is 15 residues long. DNA of the CDR3: TGTGCCAGCAGTTCCGGGTCAGGGCGCGGGGAGCCCCAGCATTTT. It yields the protein CASSSGSGRGEPQHF.

The rearrangement uses TRBV4-3 and TRBJ1-3; D remains unclear. The CDR3 runs to 17 residues. Trimming took off 2 bases at V and 2 bases at J, with 16 bases between the two ends. Germline V CDR1 and CDR2: LGHNA, YSLEER. This CDR3 is CASSQHTGLGTGNTIYF. DNA for the CDR3: TGCGCCAGCAGCCAACATACCGGACTTGGAACTGGAAACACCATATATTTT.

This sequence joins TRBV20-1 and TRBJ1-1, with D hard to call. Germline CDR1 is DFQATT and CDR2 is SNEGSKA (reference sequence). V was trimmed by 1 base and J by 2 bases, leaving 2 bases between them. CDR3 length: 11 amino acids. CDR3 residues: CSARVNTEAFF. The CDR3 DNA reads TGCAGTGCTAGAGTCAACACTGAAGCTTTCTTT.

In DNA form, the CDR3 reads TGTGCCAGCAGCCAAGGGGGGACTAATGGCTACGAGCAGTACTTC. Translated, it gives CASSQGGTNGYEQYF. The chain joins TRBV3-1 (or the pseudogene TRBV3-2) to TRBJ2-7; 7 nucleotides agree with TRBD2. V dropped 1 base and J dropped 3; count of bases not matched to a gene: 6. The CDR3 totals 15 residues. CDR1 LGHDT and CDR2 YNNKEL come from the germline V gene (reference sequence).

In its sample, this clone was seen once. V usage is TRBV7-9 and J usage is TRBJ2-4; 9 bases line up with TRBD1. The V and J ends lost 6 bases and 6 bases, in that order; junction bases with no gene match: 6. Germline lookup yields CDR1 SEHNR and CDR2 FQNEAQ (reference sequence). CDR3 length: 14 residues. The CDR3 DNA reads TGTGCCAGCAGTACCGGGACAGGGCTAAACATTCAGTACTTC. It specifies CASSTGTGLNIQYF.

This chain connects TRBV6-5 to TRBJ2-7, with 8 bases identical to TRBD2. The CDR3 contains 15 residues. Germline V lookup: CDR1 MNHEY, CDR2 SVGAGI. The V and J ends lost 2 bases and 7 bases, in that order; junction bases with no gene match: 10. This chain's CDR3 is CASSYGFGRVLEQYF. The DNA for the CDR3 is TGTGCCAGCAGTTACGGATTCGGGAGGGTCTTGGAGCAGTACTTC.

The V and J genes are TRBV6-5 and TRBJ1-2; D possibly corresponds to TRBD1 (6 bases). V gave up 8 bases and J gave up 4 bases, with 17 bases separating them. The CDR3 has 14 amino acids. Germline V gives CDR1 MNHEY, CDR2 SVGAGI. CDR3 residues: CASVGGGLGYGYTF. The CDR3 nucleotides read TGTGCCAGCGTTGGGGGGGGGCTCGGCTATGGCTACACCTTC.

This chain connects TRBV5-1 to TRBJ2-3, with 12 nucleotides matching TRBD2. CDR3 length: 18 amino acids. Germline trimming cut 4 bases from V and 3 bases from J; bases unmatched to any gene: 12. Germline V gene sequence: CDR1 SGHRS, CDR2 YFSETQ. CDR3 loop: CASSPSQTSGSFTDTQYF. The DNA for the CDR3 is TGCGCCAGCAGCCCCTCACAGACTAGCGGGAGTTTTACAGATACGCAGTATTTT. The full variable domain, its missing parts supplied by reference TRBV5-1 and TRBJ2-3, is KAGVTQTPRYLIKTRGQQVTLSCSPISGHRSVSWYQQTPGQGLQFLFEYFSETQRNKGNFPGRFSGRQFSNSRSEMNVSTLELGDSALYLCASSPSQTSGSFTDTQYFGPGTRLTVL.

The genes are TRBV4-3 and TRBJ1-2; TRBD1 is a possible D gene (5 bases). V was cut by 1 base and J by 8 bases, with 11 bases left in between. This CDR3 comprises 13 residues. Germline V gene data show CDR1 as LGHNA and CDR2 as YSLEER. DNA of the CDR3: TGCGCCAGCAGCCAAGGGGCAGGGCAAGGCTACACCTTC. It yields the protein CASSQGAGQGYTF.

The rearrangement links TRBV25-1 to TRBJ2-7; D gene unclear. V lost 4 bases and J lost 4, with 8 bases in between. The germline V gene has CDR1 MGHDK and CDR2 SYGVNS. The length of the CDR3 is 12 residues. This chain's CDR3 is CASSGRDYEQYF. CDR3 nucleotides: TGTGCCAGCAGTGGGAGAGATTACGAGCAGTACTTC.

The rearrangement joins TRBV4-1 to TRBJ1-2; D call uncertain. The CDR3 spans 15 residues. CDR1 and CDR2 (germline): MGHRA, YSYEKL. With 3 bases removed from V and 4 bases from J, the gap between germline ends came to 15 bases. CDR3 protein: CASSQNSLGGYGYTF. The DNA for the CDR3 is TGCGCCAGCAGCCAGAATAGCCTTGGCGGCTATGGCTACACCTTC.